Listed here are 19 T cell receptor beta chains from one sample, sequenced in a study of blood T cell repertoires in COVID-19. Assay: immunoSEQ multiplex PCR; the TCRdb copy retains only in-frame clones and omits some. This sample has 200,000 to 250,000 clones, with just over 85% found just once. Sequencing was done on a sample of PBMCs or T cells enriched from blood (not recorded which). The source of these receptors is a woman aged 40-49 years with acute COVID-19.

This chain joins TRBV10-3 and TRBJ1-2; TRBD1 might be the D (5 bases). The CDR3 runs to 14 residues. CDR1 and CDR2 from the germline V gene are ENHRY and SYGVKD. Trimming shortened V by 3 bases and J by 3 bases, and 11 bases separated the two germline ends. The CDR3 reads CAISDPDSHYGYTF. CDR3 nucleotide sequence: TGTGCCATCAGTGATCCCGACAGTCACTATGGCTACACCTTC.

This chain uses TRBV5-1 with TRBJ2-5, with D uncertain. The germline V gene encodes CDR1 SGHRS and CDR2 YFSETQ. The CDR3 runs 14 residues. Trimming took off 4 bases at V and 5 bases at J, with 15 bases between the two ends. For the CDR3, the DNA is TGCGCCAGCAGCGCCGGTCGCTTCTCGGAGACCCAGTACTTC. Translation: CASSAGRFSETQYF.

The chain uses TRBV2 and TRBJ1-3; 8 nucleotides agree with TRBD1. The CDR3 is 14 residues long. Trimming at V came to 6 bases and at J to 3 bases, leaving 4 bases not matched to a gene. The germline V gene encodes CDR1 SNHLY and CDR2 FYNNEI. CDR3 protein: CASSPGGNGNTIYF. As DNA, the CDR3 is TGTGCCAGCAGCCCAGGGGGCAATGGAAACACCATATATTTT.

This clone was observed a single time. This sequence joins TRBV6-5 and TRBJ1-5, with TRBD1 matching over 9 bases. The length of the CDR3 is 14 residues. Germline CDR1 is MNHEY and CDR2 is SVGAGI. V lost 5 bases and J lost 5; bases outside the gene matches: 4. The CDR3 bases are TGTGCCAGCAGTCCGGGACAGGGTGATCAGCCCCAGCATTTT. Translating it yields CASSPGQGDQPQHF.

CDR3 loop: CASSLGQYSYNEQFF. In DNA form, the CDR3 reads TGTGCCAGCAGCTTAGGACAGTACTCCTACAATGAGCAGTTCTTC. This rearrangement joins TRBV11-2 to TRBJ2-1, with a tentative D call TRBD1 (5 bases). From germline, CDR1 is SGHAT and CDR2 FQNNGV. V lost 1 base and J 0 bases, leaving 7 bases between the germline ends. This CDR3 has 15 amino acids. The full variable domain, in which reference TRBV11-2 and TRBJ2-1 provide the parts outside the CDR3, is EAGVAQSPRYKIIEKRQSVAFWCNPISGHATLYWYQQILGQGPKLLIQFQNNGVVDDSQLPKDRFSAERLKGVDSTLKIQPAKLEDSAVYLCASSLGQYSYNEQFFGPGTRLTVL.

The chain couples TRBV14 to TRBJ1-1, with D possibly being TRBD1 (6 bases). The CDR3 spans 16 residues. V was pared by 3 bases and J by 2 bases, with 16 bases between. Germline-derived CDR1 and CDR2 are SGHDN and FVKESK. The CDR3 loop reads CASSQDWGQTNTEAFF. CDR3 nucleotides: TGTGCCAGCAGCCAGGACTGGGGACAAACTAACACTGAAGCTTTCTTT.

This chain connects TRBV27 to TRBJ1-6; no clear D gene. Germline lookup yields CDR1 MNHEY and CDR2 SMNVEV (reference sequence). The CDR3 extends over 15 amino acids. V dropped 0 bases and J dropped 14 bases, with 17 bases sitting between them. This CDR3 is CASSLSAGYGGSLHF. CDR3 in DNA: TGTGCCAGCAGTTTATCGGCGGGGTACGGTGGATCCCTCCACTTT.

The chain has TRBV18 and TRBJ1-1, with unresolved D. Germline V gene data show CDR1 as KGHSH and CDR2 as LQKENI. The germline V and J ends were trimmed by 3 bases and 8 bases, with 13 bases remaining between them. The length of the CDR3 is 13 residues. In DNA, the CDR3 is TGTGCCAGCTCACCGAACTCGGGTGGGGAAGCTTTCTTT. Protein sequence: CASSPNSGGEAFF.

V usage is TRBV11-1 and J usage is TRBJ2-1; D perhaps matches TRBD1 (6 bases). The germline V and J ends were trimmed by 5 bases and 7 bases, with 18 bases remaining between them. This CDR3 spans 15 amino acids. CDR1 and CDR2 from the germline V gene are SGHAT and FQDESV (reference sequence). Here the CDR3 reads CASSRLQGATNEQFF. CDR3 in DNA: TGTGCCAGCAGCCGCTTACAGGGAGCCACGAATGAGCAGTTCTTC.

The rearrangement links TRBV5-1 to TRBJ1-1; D gene unclear. The germline V and J ends were trimmed by 0 bases and 4 bases, with 13 bases remaining between them. CDR3 length: 15 residues. From germline, CDR1 is SGHRS and CDR2 YFSETQ. DNA of the CDR3: TGCGCCAGCAGCTTGGTGGAGGGTCGAAGCACTGAAGCTTTCTTT. Protein: CASSLVEGRSTEAFF.

This clone was seen a few times. V and J are TRBV7-8 and TRBJ2-1; 7 positions match TRBD2. CDR1 and CDR2 from the germline V gene are SGHVS and FQNEAQ. The CDR3 contains 18 residues. Trimming took 5 bases from V and 4 from J; bases not matched to a gene: 17. In DNA form, the CDR3 reads TGTGCCAGCAGCCCGTGGGGGAGGGATCTCACTCTATACAATGAGCAGTTCTTC. Its translation is CASSPWGRDLTLYNEQFF. Full variable domain (outside the CDR3, taken from reference TRBV7-8 and TRBJ2-1): GAGVSQSPRYKVAKRGQDVALRCDPISGHVSLFWYQQALGQGPEFLTYFQNEAQLDKSGLPSDRFFAERPEGSVSTLKIQRTQQEDSAVYLCASSPWGRDLTLYNEQFFGPGTRLTVL.

This chain links TRBV19 with TRBJ2-3, with TRBD2 matching over 15 bases. V lost 5 bases to trimming and J lost 2 bases; unmatched junction nucleotides: 11. The CDR3 loop spans 19 amino acids. The V gene's germline CDR1 is LNHDA and CDR2 SQIVND (reference sequence). CDR3 loop: CASSPRTSGGASLTDTQYF. As DNA, the CDR3 is TGTGCCAGTAGTCCGAGGACTAGCGGGGGGGCCTCCCTCACAGATACGCAGTATTTT.

The chain uses TRBV19 and TRBJ1-2; 8 positions agree with TRBD1. Trimming took 2 bases from V and 4 from J; bases not matched to a gene: 6. Germline-derived CDR1 and CDR2 are LNHDA and SQIVND (reference sequence). The CDR3 has 15 amino acids. CDR3 DNA sequence: TGTGCCAGTAGTATAATGGACAGGGCGAGCTATGGCTACACCTTC. Its translation is CASSIMDRASYGYTF.

This rearrangement joins TRBV19 to TRBJ2-7; TRBD2 might be the D (6 bases). In germline, CDR1 is LNHDA, CDR2 SQIVND (reference sequence). The CDR3 is made up of 15 amino acids. Trimming removed 5 bases from V and 3 bases from J, with 17 bases in between. CDR3: CASSPVLAANYEQYF. The CDR3 region has the DNA TGTGCCAGTAGTCCAGTACTAGCAGCGAACTACGAGCAGTACTTC.

The chain links TRBV10-3 to TRBJ2-5; a possible D gene is TRBD2 (6 bases). Germline V gene data show CDR1 as ENHRY and CDR2 as SYGVKD. The ends were cut back, 4 bases at V and 7 bases at J, with 13 bases in the middle. The CDR3 has 13 residues. CDR3 bases: TGTGCCATCAGTGGGACTCTCGGGGGGACCCAGTACTTC. It encodes CAISGTLGGTQYF.

V and J are TRBV5-6 and TRBJ1-2; TRBD1 matches at 9 bases. V gave up 4 bases and J gave up 5 bases; unmatched junction bases: 6. The CDR3 has 14 residues. CDR1 and CDR2 (germline): SGHDT, YYEEEE. The CDR3 region has the DNA TGTGCCAGCAGCCAGGACAGGGGCGGATATGGCTACACCTTC. Protein product: CASSQDRGGYGYTF.

CDR3 protein: CASRLKQGINQPQHF. The CDR3 coding sequence is TGTGCCAGTAGATTGAAACAGGGGATTAACCAGCCCCAGCATTTT. V is TRBV19 and J is TRBJ1-5; TRBD1 matches at 7 bases. The CDR3 totals 15 residues. Looked up from germline, CDR1 is LNHDA and CDR2 is SQIVND (reference sequence). Trimming at V came to 6 bases and at J to 7 bases, leaving 12 bases not matched to a gene.

The chain joins TRBV11-2 to TRBJ2-3; tentative D call: TRBD1 (6 bases). The V gene lost 1 base and the J gene lost 0 bases, with 14 bases spanning the gap. The CDR3 is made up of 17 amino acids. The germline CDR1 and CDR2 sequences are SGHAT and FQNNGV. CDR3 residues: CASSLVGGRGSTDTQYF. CDR3 DNA sequence: TGTGCCAGCAGCTTAGTAGGGGGACGGGGTAGCACAGATACGCAGTATTTT. The variable domain in full, completed from reference TRBV11-2 and TRBJ2-3, reads EAGVAQSPRYKIIEKRQSVAFWCNPISGHATLYWYQQILGQGPKLLIQFQNNGVVDDSQLPKDRFSAERLKGVDSTLKIQPAKLEDSAVYLCASSLVGGRGSTDTQYFGPGTRLTVL.

V is TRBV25-1 and J is TRBJ1-1; 9 bases match TRBD1. J was trimmed by 2 bases and V by 3 bases; bases with no gene match: 7. CDR3 length: 16 residues. From germline, CDR1 is MGHDK and CDR2 SYGVNS. DNA for the CDR3: TGTGCCAGCAGTGACGGGTTGGGACAGGGAAACACTGAAGCTTTCTTT. Its protein product is CASSDGLGQGNTEAFF.